This T cell receptor beta chain was documented in a study of T cells in Graves' hyperthyroidism and ophthalmopathy. Whole-study results and caveats: Ophthalmopathy was told apart from stable hyperthyroidism by a 13 V-J model. Most thyroid clonotypes expanded above 0.001 appeared in blood too.

Hyperthyroidism had been newly diagnosed in patients aged 18 to 65, and its duration was under 2 months. In this sample, this clonotype turned up many times. Its antigen is currently unknown. The V end lost 4 bases, the J end lost 7 bases, and 11 bases lay between the germline ends. The CDR3 has 14 amino acids. Amplification targeted TCR beta CDR3 regions from RNA transcripts. First-round RT-PCR with HTBI primers amplified the TCR CDR3 region. TCRdb used MiXCR to reprocess the multiplex PCR reads, holding one entry per CDR3 protein. Here the sample spans about 560,000 distinct CDR3 sequences, 16% being singletons.

Specimen: blood. The clonotype was recovered from a young woman with Graves' hyperthyroidism. This chain connects TRBV12-3 or TRBV12-4 to TRBJ1-6; D is possibly TRBD1 (5 bases). CDR3 sequence: CASSSSGVNSPLHF. The CDR3 nucleotides read TGTGCCAGCAGTTCGTCGGGGGTGAATTCACCCCTCCACTTT.